The 13 T cell receptor beta chains in this list originate from one sample, sequenced in a study of blood T cell repertoires in COVID-19 (dated by TCRdb to the early 2020s). The library came from the immunoSEQ multiplex PCR assay. TCRdb stores this immuneACCESS table with in-frame sequences only. Part of the clones is absent; in the studies checked, under half of the shortfall reflects unresolved V genes, and no reason is known for the rest. Across this sample there are tens of thousands of clones, with around 87% seen only once. The biggest ten clones account for about 15% of the sample. The source material was peripheral blood. Receptor source: a male donor with acute or convalescent COVID-19.

This clone is a singleton in its sample. The CDR3 sequence is CASSEFRDSSPPQHF. CDR3 coding DNA: TGTGCCAGCAGTGAATTTCGGGACTCCTCCCCTCCCCAGCATTTT. The gene calls are TRBV6-1 and TRBJ1-5, with D possibly being TRBD1 (5 bases). The V gene's germline CDR1 is MNHNS and CDR2 SASEGT. Trimming took 2 bases from V and 10 from J, leaving 18 bases between them. The CDR3 totals 15 residues.

This clone was counted only a few times. The V and J genes are TRBV2 and TRBJ2-1; 9 bases are a match to TRBD2. V lost 3 bases, J lost 1 base, and 1 base stayed unmatched. From germline, CDR1 is SNHLY and CDR2 FYNNEI. This CDR3 contains 15 residues. In nucleotides, the CDR3 is TGTGCCAGCAGTGATAGCGGGGGTTCCTACAATGAGCAGTTCTTC. This translates into CASSDSGGSYNEQFF. Filled out from reference TRBV2 and TRBJ2-1, the complete variable domain reads EPEVTQTPSHQVTQMGQEVILRCVPISNHLYFYWYRQILGQKVEFLVSFYNNEISEKSEIFDDQFSVERPDGSNFTLKIRSTKLEDSAMYFCASSDSGGSYNEQFFGPGTRLTVL.

This clone was detected only a few times. This chain's CDR3 is CASSQDRDYSYNEQFF. The CDR3, as DNA: TGTGCCAGCAGCCAGGACCGGGACTACTCCTACAATGAGCAGTTCTTC. The rearrangement joins TRBV4-2 to TRBJ2-1; 7 bases match TRBD2. The V and J ends lost 3 bases and 0 bases, in that order; junction bases with no gene match: 5. The germline V gene has CDR1 LGHNA and CDR2 YNFKEQ. The CDR3 covers 16 residues.

V is TRBV14 and J is TRBJ1-4, with D possibly TRBD1 on 6 matching bases. V lost 1 base to trimming and J lost 4 bases, with 10 bases between them. Germline CDR1 SGHDN, CDR2 FVKESK. This CDR3 is 15 amino acids long. This CDR3 is CASSQVRGINEKLFF. The CDR3 nucleotides are TGTGCCAGCAGCCAAGTGAGGGGGATTAATGAAAAACTGTTTTTT.

This chain connects TRBV28 to TRBJ1-4; a possible D gene is TRBD1 (6 bases). The germline gives CDR1 MDHEN, CDR2 SYDVKM. The CDR3 extends over 13 amino acids. The V end lost 8 bases, the J end lost 7 bases, and 14 bases lay between the germline ends. CDR3 sequence reads: CASETQGSEKLFF. In DNA, the CDR3 is TGTGCCAGCGAGACCCAGGGGAGTGAAAAACTGTTTTTT.

J is TRBJ1-6 and V is TRBV6-5, with a tentative D call TRBD1 (6 bases). Trimming stripped 8 bases from V and 9 bases from J, with 20 bases between. Germline CDR1 MNHEY, CDR2 SVGAGI. The CDR3 contains 15 residues. The CDR3 sequence is CASQTAASGVSPLHF. Here the CDR3 DNA reads TGTGCCAGCCAAACCGCCGCGTCAGGGGTTTCACCCCTCCACTTT.

The chain uses TRBV4-1 and TRBJ1-6; 9 bases map to TRBD1. This CDR3 comprises 16 residues. CDR1 and CDR2 (germline): MGHRA, YSYEKL. Unmatched junction bases numbered 6, after V lost 0 bases and J lost 9 bases. In DNA form, the CDR3 reads TGCGCCAGCAGCCAAGATTCAGGGACAGGGCGTTCACCCCTCCACTTT. Amino acids: CASSQDSGTGRSPLHF.

This chain joins TRBV6-2 or TRBV6-3 and TRBJ1-1, with D possibly being TRBD1 (6 bases). Trimming took off 4 bases at V and 2 bases at J, with 11 bases between the two ends. CDR3 length equals 14 residues. Germline V lookup: CDR1 MNHEY, CDR2 SVGEGT. The CDR3: CASSSGTPNTEAFF. DNA of the CDR3: TGTGCCAGCAGTTCCGGGACACCCAACACTGAAGCTTTCTTT.

This clone was seen a handful of times. The rearrangement uses TRBV6-5 and TRBJ1-3; 7 nucleotides agree with TRBD1. Per germline, CDR1 MNHEY and CDR2 SVGAGI. The V gene end was trimmed by 5 bases and the J gene end by 2 bases; junction bases not matched to a gene: 6. The CDR3 totals 15 residues. The CDR3: CASSRDRVPGNTIYF. The CDR3 region has the DNA TGTGCCAGCAGTAGAGACAGGGTGCCTGGAAACACCATATATTTT.

This chain connects TRBV5-6 to TRBJ1-4; no firm D call. Trimming pared 1 base from V and 7 bases from J, leaving 11 bases between. The CDR3 is made up of 14 amino acids. The germline V gene encodes CDR1 SGHDT and CDR2 YYEEEE. CDR3 sequence: CASSLTGVGEKLFF. In DNA form, the CDR3 reads TGTGCCAGCAGCTTGACGGGAGTGGGTGAAAAACTGTTTTTT.

The V gene is TRBV24-1, the J gene TRBJ2-7; D may be TRBD1 (5 bases). The CDR3 loop spans 13 amino acids. V was shortened by 2 bases and J by 3 bases, with 7 bases between the two germline ends. Germline loops: CDR1 KGHDR, CDR2 SFDVKD. The CDR3 protein is CATSDSDSYEQYF. The CDR3 bases are TGTGCCACCAGTGATTCAGACAGCTACGAGCAGTACTTC.

The V gene is TRBV5-1, the J gene TRBJ2-3, with 8 nucleotides matching TRBD2. Trimming took 0 bases from V and 6 from J; bases not matched to a gene: 3. This CDR3 comprises 14 residues. Looked up from germline, CDR1 is SGHRS and CDR2 is YFSETQ. The CDR3 protein is CASSLGTSMDTQYF. CDR3 sequence (DNA): TGCGCCAGCAGCTTGGGGACTAGCATGGATACGCAGTATTTT.

This chain connects TRBV18 to TRBJ1-2; maybe TRBD1 (5 bases). V was clipped by 1 base and J by 4 bases, with 10 bases between them. The germline V gene has CDR1 KGHSH and CDR2 LQKENI. The CDR3 contains 14 residues. CDR3 sequence reads: CASSPRQGSYGYTF. The CDR3 bases are TGTGCCAGCTCACCACGGCAGGGTTCCTATGGCTACACCTTC.